The clone carrying this T cell receptor beta chain appeared a few times. This record comes from a study of PD-1 blockade in classical Hodgkin lymphoma. Produced via immunoSEQ multiplex PCR; TCRdb's table is partial and in-frame only. In the table there are 30,000 to 40,000 clones, roughly 90% of which are singletons. The sample's time point: cycle 4 day 1 (C4D1), after five to seven weeks of nivolumab. Each of the patients experienced relapse following autologous stem cell transplantation, and their brentuximab vedotin exposure differed. Investigators isolated CD4+ T cells from thawed PBMCs through magnetic negative selection. This clonotype originated in a human donor with classical Hodgkin lymphoma. Material: CD4+ T cells from blood, obtained before the fourth cycle of nivolumab.

The CDR3 sequence: CASSSGWGPSTTVEAFF. The CDR3 DNA is TGTGCCAGCAGCTCCGGGTGGGGGCCAAGTACGACTGTTGAAGCTTTCTTT. V and J are TRBV5-6 and TRBJ1-1; the D gene is possibly TRBD1 (6 bases). The V end lost 3 bases, the J end lost 7 bases, and 25 bases lay between the germline ends. This CDR3 is built from 17 residues. Germline V lookup: CDR1 SGHDT, CDR2 YYEEEE.